A selection of T cell receptor beta chains follows, all from one sample in a study of cytomegalovirus exposure and HLA in healthy donors. The data were produced by immunoSEQ multiplex PCR, yet TCRdb's version contains in-frame clones alone and is incomplete. Of about 130,000 clones listed, approximately 71% were seen once; the top ten hold approximately 2%. Sequencing was performed on PBMCs. These receptor sequences come from a man under 40 in good health and CMV-seronegative. Each CDR3 is given without its conserved first and last residue.

j_call v_call cdr3_aa
TRBJ2-5 TRBV7-6 ASSYLQETQY
TRBJ2-3 TRBV29-1 SAHSGDTQY
TRBJ2-1 TRBV5-4 ASSLLLAGGWEQF
TRBJ2-5 TRBV9 ASSAGGPTQETQY
TRBJ2-7 TRBV15 ATSRDTDYEQY
TRBJ1-3 TRBV4-2 ASSQAGRENTIY
TRBJ1-4 TRBV7-9 ASSPRETNEKLF
TRBJ2-7 TRBV27 ASSLAGNTYEQY
TRBJ1-5 TRBV28 ASSRVAQTQPQH
TRBJ2-2 TRBV9 ASSVGGRLTTGELF
TRBJ2-1 TRBV29-1 SGWDRGQDEQF
TRBJ1-1 TRBV25-1 ASSAAGVNTEAF
TRBJ1-1 TRBV18 ASSPPSRQNTEAF
TRBJ1-4 TRBV6-1 ASSRTVDANEKLF
TRBJ2-5 TRBV2 ASSDRTGEETQY
TRBJ2-1 TRBV29-1 SVEDPRTSGMTFDEQF
TRBJ2-3 TRBV28 ASSLSFDPTSGPSTDTQY
TRBJ2-7 TRBV5-1 ASSLKGGTHEQY
TRBJ2-1 TRBV4-1 ASSQLGFGNNEQF
TRBJ2-7 TRBV7-8 ASSSGGGQGYEQY
TRBJ1-3 TRBV6-5 ASSLDAVEGNTIY
TRBJ1-1 TRBV9 ASSVGGPGGVNTEAF
TRBJ2-5 TRBV7-6 ASSLGLAGAETQY
TRBJ1-2 TRBV29-1 SVHEGGNYGYT
TRBJ2-7 TRBV5-1 ASSPGKGEQY
TRBJ2-7 TRBV27 ASSFAAGSRHEQY
TRBJ2-1 TRBV7-9 SSSQPGLAGNFGNEQF
TRBJ2-7 TRBV28 ASSPFAGPTYEQY
TRBJ2-7 TRBV30 AWTEGGYEQY
TRBJ2-3 TRBV27 ASRGQGGTDTQY
TRBJ1-1 TRBV7-3 ASRISKILNTEAF
TRBJ2-1 TRBV7-6 ASSLALGLAGEQF
TRBJ1-1 TRBV6-5 ASSPGTEKNTEAF
TRBJ2-6 TRBV10-2 ASGGAGQAGANVLT
TRBJ1-4 TRBV6-1 ASSEVDSLGEKLF
TRBJ2-3 TRBV30 AWSVRGSGPDTQY
TRBJ2-7 TRBV5-1 ASSYRDRPFNEQY
TRBJ1-1 TRBV11-2 ASSLEQGLTEAF
TRBJ2-7 TRBV5-1 ASSLPTGGYEQY
TRBJ1-1 TRBV28 ASSFFGHLNTEAF
TRBJ2-7 TRBV6-1 ASSPGTGNTYEQY
TRBJ2-7 TRBV7-9 ASSLTGGERWYEQY
TRBJ2-1 TRBV5-1 ASSLVLAGGWLNNEQF
TRBJ2-5 TRBV7-9 ASSQLPGLAGVEETQY
TRBJ2-7 TRBV27 ASSDRRGAYEQY
TRBJ2-3 TRBV7-3 ASSLVGTDTQY
TRBJ2-7 TRBV6-5 ASSYSRVVDEQY
TRBJ1-4 TRBV5-6 ASSGGPDLREKLF
TRBJ2-1 TRBV2 ASGPYNEQF
TRBJ2-1 TRBV2 ASSVASGLALNEQF
TRBJ2-5 TRBV11-2 ASSLDRSSGTGGYEQY